The next 5 T cell receptor beta chains were all read from a single sample in a study of early stage breast cancer tumors. The method was immunoSEQ multiplex PCR; TCRdb's version includes in-frame clones alone and lacks a portion of them. In the table there are roughly 58,000 clones, under 95% of which are singletons. The sequenced sample consisted of blood. The receptor set was obtained from a person aged 70 to 85 with breast cancer.

The chain joins TRBV11-3 to TRBJ2-7, with D perhaps matching TRBD1 (6 bases). With 0 bases removed from V and 4 bases from J, the gap between germline ends came to 16 bases. Germline assignment: CDR1 SGHNT and CDR2 YENEEA. This CDR3 has 16 amino acids. Here the CDR3 reads CASSLDGARGDYEQYF. CDR3 DNA: TGTGCCAGCAGCTTAGATGGCGCCAGGGGCGATTACGAGCAGTACTTC.

The chain is built from TRBV5-1 and TRBJ2-1; 12 positions agree with TRBD2. The CDR3 spans 17 residues. J gave up 1 base and V 5 bases, and 7 bases lay outside the gene matches. Germline CDR1 and CDR2: SGHRS and YFSETQ. The CDR3 DNA follows: TGCGCCAGCAGATCCCAACTAGCGGGAGGTTCCTACAATGAGCAGTTCTTC. This encodes CASRSQLAGGSYNEQFF.

The rearrangement links TRBV10-1 to TRBJ2-5; TRBD2 is a possible D gene (6 bases). V was clipped by 6 bases and J by 5 bases, with 16 bases between them. The CDR3 consists of 14 residues. Per the germline V gene, CDR1 is WNHNN and CDR2 is SYGVQD (reference sequence). The CDR3 DNA reads TGCGCCAGCAGCACCGGGGGAGAAGGGGAGACCCAGTACTTC. Its translation: CASSTGGEGETQYF.

V usage is TRBV7-9 and J usage is TRBJ2-2, with 14 bases lining up with TRBD2. Germline V CDR1 and CDR2: SEHNR, FQNEAQ (reference sequence). The CDR3 sequence is 15 residues long. V was clipped by 5 bases and J by 6 bases; unmatched bases: 2. Here the CDR3 reads CASSGLAGGAGELFF. Here the CDR3 DNA reads TGTGCCAGCAGCGGACTAGCGGGAGGAGCCGGGGAGCTGTTTTTT.

This clone came up once. V usage is TRBV7-8 and J usage is TRBJ1-3; a weak D match, TRBD1 (5 bases). Germline loops: CDR1 SGHVS, CDR2 FQNEAQ. V lost 0 bases, J lost 4 bases, and 22 bases lay in between. The CDR3 spans 19 residues. The CDR3 region is CASSLAGRQDKTSGNTIYF. CDR3 bases: TGTGCCAGCAGCTTAGCGGGTCGCCAGGACAAAACCTCCGGAAACACCATATATTTT.